This TCR beta chain originates from a study of shared clonotypes between healthy human individuals. The junction had 11 bases not matched to a gene; V was cut back by 5 bases and J by 5 bases. This CDR3 is 15 amino acids long. Germline CDR1 and CDR2: MNHEY and SVGAGI. Genomic DNA from each subset was divided evenly over several immunoSEQ plates. Here immunoSEQ multiplex PCR was the method, and the copy in TCRdb shows in-frame clones only, minus some. This sample carries roughly 1 million clones, more than 75% of them seen once, and the ten largest clones take more than 0.5%. This clone was recorded once.

Sequenced sample: memory CD4+ T cells from PBMCs. Subset defined: CD45RA-negative fraction. This chain connects TRBV6-5 to TRBJ2-7, with 8 bases matching TRBD1. This TCR derives from a man aged 18 to 29 in good health. Some clones in this sample may be carry-over from other donors' samples. The CDR3 bases are TGTGCCAGCAGTCCTTCGGACAGGGATTTAGACGAGCAGTACTTC. Protein sequence: CASSPSDRDLDEQYF.